These T cell receptor beta chains were read from a single sample in a study of control samples from healthy donors and cancer patients. TCRdb keeps only in-frame clones here, not all; method: immunoSEQ multiplex PCR. The sample holds about 82,000 clones, around 87% seen once. Sequencing was performed on blood. The receptors come from a man aged 50-59 years in good health. The CDR3 runs from the conserved cysteine through the conserved F or W. Fields, in order: V gene, J gene, CDR3 protein.

v_call: TRBV5-6; j_call: TRBJ1-2; cdr3_aa: CASGAESPYGYTF
v_call: TRBV23-1; j_call: TRBJ1-2; cdr3_aa: CASSQLTVYTF
v_call: TRBV27; j_call: TRBJ1-1; cdr3_aa: CASSPRTGSEGAFF
v_call: TRBV5-6; j_call: TRBJ1-1; cdr3_aa: CASSLVPQGAEAFF
v_call: TRBV4-2; j_call: TRBJ1-5; cdr3_aa: CASSQTDSNQPQHF
v_call: TRBV6-5; j_call: TRBJ1-1; cdr3_aa: CASSYQQGLGTEAFF
v_call: TRBV15; j_call: TRBJ2-5; cdr3_aa: CATSRDQTGGGQETQYF
v_call: TRBV28; j_call: TRBJ2-7; cdr3_aa: CASSLTGYSYEQYF
v_call: TRBV6-5; j_call: TRBJ2-5; cdr3_aa: CASRPKIRGTQYF
v_call: TRBV2; j_call: TRBJ2-1; cdr3_aa: CASKTAGGLYNEQFF
v_call: TRBV5-1; j_call: TRBJ2-3; cdr3_aa: CASSWPLAGGSTDTQYF
v_call: TRBV3-1/TRBV3-2; j_call: TRBJ2-7; cdr3_aa: CASSHPSGAYEQYF
v_call: TRBV27; j_call: TRBJ1-2; cdr3_aa: CASSPAITDAGTF
v_call: TRBV7-8; j_call: TRBJ2-6; cdr3_aa: CASSQHGAGSYSGANVLTF
v_call: TRBV7-2; j_call: TRBJ2-2; cdr3_aa: CASPTSGGARGGELFF
v_call: TRBV2; j_call: TRBJ1-2; cdr3_aa: CASREDRYYGYTF
v_call: TRBV9; j_call: TRBJ2-1; cdr3_aa: CASSVGGGVSYNEQFF
v_call: TRBV6-4; j_call: TRBJ2-2; cdr3_aa: CASSEQGTGELFF
v_call: TRBV7-9; j_call: TRBJ1-2; cdr3_aa: CASSLKGDGYTF
v_call: TRBV4-1; j_call: TRBJ2-3; cdr3_aa: CASSHYTEADTQYF
v_call: TRBV20-1; j_call: TRBJ2-2; cdr3_aa: CSASTQGATGELFF
v_call: TRBV19; j_call: TRBJ2-7; cdr3_aa: CASSANREGYEQYF
v_call: TRBV3-1/TRBV3-2; j_call: TRBJ1-1; cdr3_aa: CASSPGQGGPEAFF
v_call: TRBV30; j_call: TRBJ1-1; cdr3_aa: CAWSADRPTEAFF
v_call: TRBV7-2; j_call: TRBJ2-3; cdr3_aa: CASSLSGGADTQYF
v_call: TRBV7-2; j_call: TRBJ2-3; cdr3_aa: CASSTRPGGDTQYF
v_call: TRBV7-8; j_call: TRBJ1-2; cdr3_aa: CASSLNLVPASYGYTF
v_call: TRBV6-5; j_call: TRBJ1-1; cdr3_aa: CASSYSGRADTEAFF
v_call: TRBV30; j_call: TRBJ1-1; cdr3_aa: CAWSSTGAGEAFF
v_call: TRBV9; j_call: TRBJ2-1; cdr3_aa: CASSVATGSSYNEQFF
v_call: TRBV7-2; j_call: TRBJ1-5; cdr3_aa: CASSLQGAMGNQPQHF
v_call: TRBV29-1; j_call: TRBJ1-2; cdr3_aa: CSVERNFNGYTF
v_call: TRBV5-1; j_call: TRBJ1-1; cdr3_aa: CASSLGDFYTEAFF
v_call: TRBV7-9; j_call: TRBJ1-1; cdr3_aa: CASSLRASLGAFF
v_call: TRBV12-3/TRBV12-4; j_call: TRBJ1-2; cdr3_aa: CASSLGREGGYTF
v_call: TRBV30; j_call: TRBJ1-6; cdr3_aa: CAWSDQGAGHF
v_call: TRBV11-3; j_call: TRBJ2-1; cdr3_aa: CASSSWGNEQFF
v_call: TRBV6-5; j_call: TRBJ2-3; cdr3_aa: CASKPSPTDTQYF